This T cell receptor (beta chain) appears in the sequencing data of a study of blood T cell repertoires in COVID-19 (TCRdb year 2020). Concerning the study at large: Collaborator samples came from the United States, Italy and Spain and covered acute and convalescent phases of COVID-19. The samples were drawn from two sources: the first 160 participants of the ongoing ImmuneRACE study, and fewer than 1,500 subjects contributed by 6 global collaborators. The sample metadata nearly always contained a de-identified subject ID, COVID-19 status, age in years and sex. Subjects who had been exposed to COVID-19, were actively infected with it, or had recovered from it provided the deeply sampled blood TCRbeta repertoires that made up the dataset. The material from the prospective study consisted of cDNA or gDNA derived from T cells, B-cell-depleted T cells, or PBMCs. The repertoires were made available in a free public database intended to serve as a resource for research on the immune response to SARS-CoV-2. Where available, HLA class I and class II types were taken from metadata supplied by the sample provider and were not determined by assay-based typing.

Looking up the germline V gene yields CDR1 MDHEN and CDR2 SYDVKM. There are 17 amino acids in the CDR3, from cysteine to phenylalanine inclusive. Only CDR3 DNA remains: 51 bases, in frame from the first base. The germline ends are 18 bases apart after V is trimmed by 2 bases and J by 4 bases. As concerns this clone: The clone's antigen remains unknown. The sample holds no much larger clone one base away, and base qualities are not on file.

Participants in the prospective study were enrolled through a virtual design, were aged about 18 to 100 years, and lived in 24 United States geographic areas. In the prospective study, cohorts were assigned on the basis of participant-reported clinical history obtained from a screening survey and a study questionnaire. For ImmuneRACE Cohort 3, a participant was defined as recovered based on two consecutive negative NP/OP PCR tests, clearance by a healthcare professional, or resolution of symptoms. In the prospective study, mobile phlebotomists collected whole blood, serum and a nasopharyngeal or oropharyngeal swab from each participant. Additional blood draws and questionnaires over an approximately two-month period could optionally be provided by prospective study participants. Prospective study blood samples were shipped either frozen or at room temperature before DNA extraction. The immunoSEQ Assay, a bias-controlled multiplex PCR, was used to amplify TCRbeta CDR3 regions from genomic DNA. From the authors' description of their analysis: Within the assay, amplification of reference gene primers was used to estimate how many nucleated cells each sample contained. To quantify the absolute abundance of each unique TCRbeta CDR3 rearrangement, sequence reads were collapsed and filtered. For each sample, productive Simpson clonality was calculated as the square root of Simpson's diversity index over productive rearrangements. Sourced from immuneACCESS, this table was stored by TCRdb with only in-frame sequences that have V and J called. A share of the clones is absent; for the studies checked, an unresolved V gene accounts for under half, and the remainder has no known explanation. V and J calls and clone size are given by that table; D and trimming were obtained from the DNA. In all, the sample holds hundreds of thousands of clones, and approximately 92% of those were seen once. Jointly, the top ten make up about 1% of the sample.

General conclusions and limits of the study: How much clinical and demographic metadata was included differed by source and by participant, and the metadata was provided uncurated.

This receptor was obtained from a man aged 18 to 29 who had recovered from COVID-19. The rearrangement combines TRBV28 with TRBJ2-1, with no D gene named confidently. The sample consisted of PBMCs or T cells enriched from blood (not recorded which). The CDR3: CASSLGPMAEFYNEQFF. DNA sequence: TGTGCCAGCAGTTTAGGCCCTATGGCGGAGTTTTACAATGAGCAGTTCTTC. Joined to the reference TRBV28 and TRBJ2-1 proteins, this CDR3 gives the full variable domain: DVKVTQSSRYLVKRTGEKVFLECVQDMDHENMFWYRQDPGLGLRLIYFSYDVKMKEKGDIPEGYSVSREKKERFSLILESASTNQTSMYLCASSLGPMAEFYNEQFFGPGTRLTVL.